What follows describes a single TCR beta chain. Its antigen is not known. The ends lost 8 bases at V and 1 base at J; junction bases unmatched: 6. This CDR3 is built from 15 residues. Germline assignment: CDR1 ENHRY and CDR2 SYGVKD. This table comes from immunoSEQ multiplex PCR, and its TCRdb copy is limited to in-frame clones, with some not included. The table has over 120,000 clones, 80% to 90% seen once. The record originates from a study of T cell responses to AZD1222 COVID-19 vaccine. Study-wide findings and caveats: Most donors were white British and more were female, and clonal diversity was possibly underestimated. Reportedly, nearly half of unique spike TCRs recognized epitopes outside B.1.351/B.1.1.7 mutations.

The TCR sequence derives from an adult in good health. J is TRBJ2-2 and V is TRBV10-3; 8 nucleotides line up with TRBD1. Specimen: peripheral blood, collected on day 0 of AZD1222 vaccination. CDR3 nucleotides: TGTGCCATCGGAACAGGACAGGGGAACACCGGGGAGCTGTTTTTT. It codes for CAIGTGQGNTGELFF.